This T cell receptor (beta chain) was profiled in a study of blood T cell repertoires in COVID-19. Across the whole study: From the United States, Italy and Spain came samples of acute and convalescent COVID-19.

The study assigned cohorts using participant-reported clinical history. Cohort 3 donors were reported recovered after two negative PCRs, clearance, or symptom resolution. Germline V gene lookup returns CDR1 SGHAT and CDR2 FQNNGV. This CDR3 contains 12 residues. Trimming stripped 3 bases from V and 3 bases from J, with 6 bases between. Per the authors' pipeline: Reference gene primer amplification gave estimated nucleated cell counts. Data came from immunoSEQ multiplex PCR; TCRdb stores just in-frame clones and leaves some out. From that table come the V and J calls and clone size; the DNA was used to work out D and trimming. The sample yields about 200,000 clones, 85% seen once.

The rearrangement joins TRBV11-2 to TRBJ2-7; D gene uncertain. The clonotype comes from a man aged 40-50 years who had recovered from COVID-19. The sequencing input was PBMCs or T cells enriched from blood (not recorded which). The CDR3 DNA is TGTGCCAGCAGCTTCGGAGACTACGAGCAGTACTTC. Translated: CASSFGDYEQYF.